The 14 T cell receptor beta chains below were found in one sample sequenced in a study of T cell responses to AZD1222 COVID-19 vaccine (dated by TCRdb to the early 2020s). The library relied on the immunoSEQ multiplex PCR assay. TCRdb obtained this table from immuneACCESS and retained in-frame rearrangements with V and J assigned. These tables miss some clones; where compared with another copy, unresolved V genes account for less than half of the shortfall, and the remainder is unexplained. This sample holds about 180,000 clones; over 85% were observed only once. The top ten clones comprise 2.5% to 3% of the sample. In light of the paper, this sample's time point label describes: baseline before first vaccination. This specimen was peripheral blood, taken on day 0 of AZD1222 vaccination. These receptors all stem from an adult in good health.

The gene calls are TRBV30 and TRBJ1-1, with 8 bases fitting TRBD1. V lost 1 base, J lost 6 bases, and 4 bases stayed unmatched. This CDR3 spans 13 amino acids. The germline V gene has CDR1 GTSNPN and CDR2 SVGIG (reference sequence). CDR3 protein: CAWSEQGVAEAFF. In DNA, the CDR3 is TGTGCCTGGAGTGAACAGGGGGTAGCTGAAGCTTTCTTT. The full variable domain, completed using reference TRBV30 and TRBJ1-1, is SQTIHQWPATLVQPVGSPLSLECTVEGTSNPNLYWYRQAAGRGLQLLFYSVGIGQISSEVPQNLSASRPQDRQFILSSKKLLLSDSGFYLCAWSEQGVAEAFFGQGTRLTVV.

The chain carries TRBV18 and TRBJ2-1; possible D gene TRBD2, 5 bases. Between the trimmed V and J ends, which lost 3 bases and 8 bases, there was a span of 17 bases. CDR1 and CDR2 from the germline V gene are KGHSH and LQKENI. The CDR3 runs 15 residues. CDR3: CASSPSLTRRDEQFF. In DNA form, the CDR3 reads TGTGCCAGCTCACCCTCCCTAACAAGGCGGGATGAGCAGTTCTTC.

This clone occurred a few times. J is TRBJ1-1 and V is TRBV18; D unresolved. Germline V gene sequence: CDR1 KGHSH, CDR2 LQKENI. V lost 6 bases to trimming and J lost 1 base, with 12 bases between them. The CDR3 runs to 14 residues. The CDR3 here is CASSEIGGNTEAFF. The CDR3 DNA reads TGTGCCAGCTCTGAAATAGGCGGGAACACTGAAGCTTTCTTT.

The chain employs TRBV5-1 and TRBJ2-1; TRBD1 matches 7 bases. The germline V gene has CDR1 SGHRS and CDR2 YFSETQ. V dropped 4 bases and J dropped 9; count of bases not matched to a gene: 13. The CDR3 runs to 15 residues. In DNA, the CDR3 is TGCGCCAGCAGCAAACGACAGGGTCAGGTCGGTGAGCAGTTCTTC. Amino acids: CASSKRQGQVGEQFF.

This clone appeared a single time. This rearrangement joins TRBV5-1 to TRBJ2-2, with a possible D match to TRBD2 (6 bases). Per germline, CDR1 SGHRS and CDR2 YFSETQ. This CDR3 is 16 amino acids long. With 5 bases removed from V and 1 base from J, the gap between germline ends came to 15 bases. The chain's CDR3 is CASSSGGSLNTGELFF. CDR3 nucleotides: TGCGCCAGCAGTTCCGGGGGATCGTTGAACACCGGGGAGCTGTTTTTT.

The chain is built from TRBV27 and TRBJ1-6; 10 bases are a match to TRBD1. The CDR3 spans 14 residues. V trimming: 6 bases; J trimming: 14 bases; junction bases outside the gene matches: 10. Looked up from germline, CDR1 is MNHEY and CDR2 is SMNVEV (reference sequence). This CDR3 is CASSPAGTGVSLHF. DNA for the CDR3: TGTGCCAGCAGCCCTGCCGGGACAGGGGTCTCCCTCCACTTT.

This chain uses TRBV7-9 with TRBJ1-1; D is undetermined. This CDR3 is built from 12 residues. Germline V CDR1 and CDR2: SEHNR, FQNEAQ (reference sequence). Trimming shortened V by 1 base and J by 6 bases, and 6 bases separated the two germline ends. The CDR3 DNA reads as TGTGCCAGCAGCTTAGTCGCTGCTGAAGCTTTCTTT. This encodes CASSLVAAEAFF.

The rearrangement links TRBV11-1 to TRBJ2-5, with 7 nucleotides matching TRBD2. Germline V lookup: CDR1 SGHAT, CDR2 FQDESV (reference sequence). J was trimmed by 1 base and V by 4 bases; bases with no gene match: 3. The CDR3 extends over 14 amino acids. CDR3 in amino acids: CASSSRLAQETQYF. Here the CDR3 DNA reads TGTGCCAGCAGCTCCCGACTAGCCCAAGAGACCCAGTACTTC.

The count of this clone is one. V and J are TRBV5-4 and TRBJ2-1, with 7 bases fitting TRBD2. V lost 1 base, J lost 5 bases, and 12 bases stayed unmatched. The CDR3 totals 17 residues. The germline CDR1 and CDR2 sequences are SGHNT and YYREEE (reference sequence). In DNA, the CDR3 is TGTGCCAGCAGCTTGCGGCCTAGCGGTGCCTTGAACAATGAGCAGTTCTTC. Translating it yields CASSLRPSGALNNEQFF.

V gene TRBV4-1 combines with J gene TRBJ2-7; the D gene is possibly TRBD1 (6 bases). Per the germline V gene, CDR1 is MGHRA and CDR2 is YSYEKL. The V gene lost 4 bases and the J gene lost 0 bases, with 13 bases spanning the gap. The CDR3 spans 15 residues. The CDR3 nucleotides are TGCGCCAGCAGCCTCCGACAGGCACTCTCCTACGAGCAGTACTTC. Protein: CASSLRQALSYEQYF.

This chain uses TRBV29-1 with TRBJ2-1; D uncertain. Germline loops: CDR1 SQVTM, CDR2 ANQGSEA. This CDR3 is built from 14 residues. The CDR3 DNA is TGCAACCATCGGCCGAGACGTTTTGGAAATGAGCAGTTCTTC. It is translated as CNHRPRRFGNEQFF.

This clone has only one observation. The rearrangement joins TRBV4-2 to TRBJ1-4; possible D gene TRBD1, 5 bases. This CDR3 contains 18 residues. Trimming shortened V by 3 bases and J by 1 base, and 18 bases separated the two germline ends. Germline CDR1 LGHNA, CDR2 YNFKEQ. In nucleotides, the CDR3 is TGTGCCAGCAGCCAGCCTATGTACAGGCGACTAACTAATGAAAAACTGTTTTTT. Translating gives CASSQPMYRRLTNEKLFF.

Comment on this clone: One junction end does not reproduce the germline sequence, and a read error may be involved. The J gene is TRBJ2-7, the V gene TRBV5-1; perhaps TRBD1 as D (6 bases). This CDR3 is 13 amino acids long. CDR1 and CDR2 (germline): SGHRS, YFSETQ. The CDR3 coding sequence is TGCGCCAGCAGTTTGGACAGCTTCTACGAGCAGTACTTC. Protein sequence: CASSLDSFYEQYF. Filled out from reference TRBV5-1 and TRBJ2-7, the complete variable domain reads KAGVTQTPRYLIKTRGQQVTLSCSPISGHRSVSWYQQTPGQGLQFLFEYFSETQRNKGNFPGRFSGRQFSNSRSEMNVSTLELGDSALYLCASSLDSFYEQYFGPGTRLTVT.

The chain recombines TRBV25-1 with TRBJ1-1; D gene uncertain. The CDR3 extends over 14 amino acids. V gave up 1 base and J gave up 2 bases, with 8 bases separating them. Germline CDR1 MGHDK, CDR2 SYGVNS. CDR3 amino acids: CASSEFERNTEAFF. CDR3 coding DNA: TGTGCCAGCAGTGAATTTGAACGAAACACTGAAGCTTTCTTT.